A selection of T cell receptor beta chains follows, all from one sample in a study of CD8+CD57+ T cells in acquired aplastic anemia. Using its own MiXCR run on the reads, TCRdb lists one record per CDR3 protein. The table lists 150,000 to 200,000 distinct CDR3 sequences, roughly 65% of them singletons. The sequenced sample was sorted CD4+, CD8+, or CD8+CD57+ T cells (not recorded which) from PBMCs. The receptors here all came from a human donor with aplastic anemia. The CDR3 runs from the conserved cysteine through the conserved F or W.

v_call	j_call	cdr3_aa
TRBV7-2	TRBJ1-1	CASSQQGGFTEAFF
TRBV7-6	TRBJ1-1	CASSRDLPEAFF
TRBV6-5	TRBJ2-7	CASRRTSGTYEQYF
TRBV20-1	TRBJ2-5	CSARGKQETQYF
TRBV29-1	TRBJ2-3	CAWSLPFRDRGSRADTQYF
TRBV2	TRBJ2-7	CASSAGLAVNEQYF
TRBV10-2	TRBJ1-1	CASSEDRGGTEAFF
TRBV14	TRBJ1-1	CASSQDRGGNTEAFF
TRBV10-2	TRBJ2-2	CASSESEVALNTGELFF
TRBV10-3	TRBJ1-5	CAISEETARQPQHF
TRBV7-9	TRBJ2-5	CASSGGGTSETQYF
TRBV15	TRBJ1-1	CATSSLVGFSTDAFF
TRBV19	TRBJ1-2	CASSIYSGTDRVIHGYTF
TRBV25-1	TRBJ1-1	CASSGQTGGTEAFF
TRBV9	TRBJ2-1	CASSVGGDAYNEQFF
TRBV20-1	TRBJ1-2	CSAWDTGNYGYTF
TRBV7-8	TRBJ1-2	CASSSRGQGKGYTF
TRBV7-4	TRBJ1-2	CASETGAGYGYTF
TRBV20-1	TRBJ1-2	CSAGQGYTF
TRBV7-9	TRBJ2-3	CATNGGGSDTQYF
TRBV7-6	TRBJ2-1	CASSFEAGGSREQFF